The 2 T cell receptor beta chains given below trace back to one sample, sequenced in a study of monozygotic twins with cystic fibrosis. Using immunoSEQ multiplex PCR, the repertoire was profiled, and TCRdb retains in-frame clones only, with some absent. The sample holds 8,000 to 10,000 clones; 90% to 95% are singletons and the top ten take 4.5% to 6%. Sequencing used blood. These receptors originate from a boy aged 2 to 10 with cystic fibrosis.

The genes are TRBV6-5 and TRBJ2-5, with 8 positions matching TRBD1. This CDR3 spans 12 amino acids. V lost 6 bases to trimming and J lost 4 bases; unmatched junction nucleotides: 1. CDR1 MNHEY and CDR2 SVGAGI come from the germline V gene. As DNA, the CDR3 is TGTGCCAGCAGGGACAGGGTAGAGACCCAGTACTTC. This encodes CASRDRVETQYF.

This chain connects TRBV18 to TRBJ1-5, with D hard to call. In germline, CDR1 is KGHSH, CDR2 LQKENI. The V and J ends lost 3 bases and 0 bases respectively, with 3 bases between them. The length of the CDR3 is 13 residues. CDR3 nucleotides: TGTGCCAGCTCACCCAATAGCAATCAGCCCCAGCATTTT. It specifies CASSPNSNQPQHF.